The present entry profiles one T cell receptor beta chain with its context. The source of the sample is a study of memory CD4+ T cells and cytomegalovirus serostatus. Germline loops: CDR1 MNHNS, CDR2 SASEGT. V lost 11 bases to trimming and J lost 5 bases, with 12 bases between them. This CDR3 comprises 11 residues. Single viable CD3+CD4+CD8-CD45RO+ cells were sorted as the memory CD4+ T cells. Under the authors' procedure: Out-of-frame sequences were removed, leaving some 2 million distinct TCRbeta sequences. Sequenced by immunoSEQ multiplex PCR; TCRdb stores in-frame clones only, minus some. V and J calls plus clone size are reproduced from that table; the DNA served to infer D and trimming. The repertoire holds tens of thousands of clones, with under 80% as singletons.

The sequenced sample consisted of memory CD4+ T cells from blood. This clonotype was sampled from an adult in good health and CMV-seronegative. The V and J genes are TRBV6-1 and TRBJ1-2; possible D gene TRBD1, 5 bases. The CDR3 spells CAVGGPYGYTF. DNA for the CDR3: TGTGCCGTCGGGGGTCCATATGGCTACACCTTC.